In this sample, the clone carrying this T cell receptor beta chain turned up once. The antigen is undetermined. Replicate sorted-subset PCRs were loaded with 150 to 250 ng DNA, 31,000 or so T cell genomes. TCRdb's table, derived via immunoSEQ multiplex PCR, lists solely in-frame clones and lacks some. The sample comprises about 1 million clones, around 75% of which are singletons, and roughly 1.5% rests with the top ten. This record comes from a study of shared clonotypes between healthy human individuals. Study at large: With ages of 18 to 49, the donors were two women and three men. Study-level findings and limits: Of the naive CD4 clonotypes, approximately 5% were shared across a few donors. Memory subsets had estimated richness that was generally smaller than that of naive subsets.

Germline V CDR1 and CDR2: MNHEY, SMNVEV (reference sequence). This CDR3 has 13 amino acids. The J segment lost 5 bases and the V segment lost 4 bases, leaving 5 bases of the junction unmatched. The J gene is TRBJ2-7, the V gene TRBV27; 7 nucleotides agree with TRBD1. The sequence derives from a man aged 18 to 35 in good health. Sequenced input: memory CD4+ T cells sorted from blood. Subset defined: CD45RA-negative fraction. The CDR3 spells CASSSDRVHEQYF. In nucleotides, the CDR3 is TGTGCCAGCAGTTCCGACAGGGTACACGAGCAGTACTTC.